This T cell receptor (beta chain) was captured by sequencing in a study of cytomegalovirus exposure and HLA in healthy donors. Findings and limits, study-wide: In a later analysis, HLA-C alleles had the fewest associated TCRs, DRB1 alleles the most. Follow-up analysis seemed to connect common viral pathogens with several of the most significant clusters identified.

The CDR3 covers 13 residues. Trimming pared 0 bases from V and 10 bases from J, leaving 12 bases between. The germline V gene has CDR1 KGHSH and CDR2 LQKENI. About this clone itself: Its antigen is not identified.

Primers for the PCR totalled 60 Vbeta and 13 Jbeta. The protocol was immunoSEQ multiplex PCR, while the TCRdb copy is restricted to in-frame clones and leaves out a portion. The sample holds under 200,000 clones; roughly 84% are singletons and the top ten take 0.95% to 1.3%. This receptor was obtained from a man aged 30-40 years in good health and CMV-seronegative. Source material: PBMCs. The J gene is TRBJ1-1, the V gene TRBV18; TRBD1 might be the D (5 bases). The DNA of the CDR3 is TGTGCCAGCTCACCACCCGAGAAGGGGCGAGCTTTCTTT. As protein: CASSPPEKGRAFF.